The T cell receptor beta chain described here comes from a study of beta chain features in type 1 diabetes. The study's findings and limits: Naive, central memory and Treg TCRB repertoires seemed to resemble each other more closely in patients than they did in healthy donors. Cells with high TCR expression could be over-represented when cDNA is sequenced.

Germline V lookup: CDR1 SQVTM, CDR2 ANQGSEA. Unmatched junction bases numbered 4, after V lost 5 bases and J lost 7 bases. The CDR3 sequence is 12 residues long. In this sample, this clone turned up a few times. As yet, its antigen is unknown. Of the isolated RNA, all was reverse transcribed, and so the sequenced material was expressed TCRB transcripts. The average output of naive, central memory and regulatory T cell samples was about 3.57 million reads. Some clones are missing from TCRdb's copy, which holds only in-frame ones; the method was immunoSEQ multiplex PCR. The table includes 200,000 to 250,000 clones, less than 35% detected once.

The receptor was isolated from a man between 25 and 39 years old in good health. V is TRBV29-1 and J is TRBJ2-2; 7 nucleotides line up with TRBD1. The sequenced material came from central memory CD4+ T cells from blood. CDR3 bases: TGCAGCGTTAACAGGGGCGTCGGGGAGCTGTTTTTT. Translation: CSVNRGVGELFF.